This T cell receptor (beta chain) was found in a study of Graves' ophthalmopathy and Graves' hyperthyroidism. The overall study: Peripheral blood was gathered at first diagnosis, ahead of any treatment whatsoever. Study-level results: With around 69% sensitivity and approximately 72% specificity, the model predicted ophthalmopathy progression.

The study amplified TCR beta CDR3 regions using RNA transcripts. Scientists carried out first-round RT-PCR using HTBI primers and then a second-round multiplex PCR. TCRdb itself ran the multiplex PCR reads through MiXCR, one entry per CDR3 protein. The sample includes about 390,000 distinct CDR3 sequences, 15% of them seen just once. This clonotype has ten or more counts. Its antigen is as yet unknown. Ophthalmopathy absent within 18 months of follow-up marked hyperthyroidism as stable. The diagnosis combined clinical symptoms, thyroxine, TRAb, thyroid ultrasound and orbital computed tomography scans. The sequencing input was peripheral blood. The clonotype was recovered from a woman between 18 and 29 years old with stable Graves' hyperthyroidism.

The CDR3 spells CASSYSRGGGEFGETQYF. The DNA of the CDR3 is TGTGCCAGCAGTTACTCGAGAGGCGGGGGGGAATTCGGCGAGACCCAGTACTTC. The V gene is TRBV6-5, the J gene TRBJ2-5; 9 nucleotides match TRBD2. Germline V gives CDR1 MNHEY, CDR2 SVGAGI. The CDR3 consists of 18 residues. V trimming: 0 bases; J trimming: 5 bases; junction bases outside the gene matches: 13.